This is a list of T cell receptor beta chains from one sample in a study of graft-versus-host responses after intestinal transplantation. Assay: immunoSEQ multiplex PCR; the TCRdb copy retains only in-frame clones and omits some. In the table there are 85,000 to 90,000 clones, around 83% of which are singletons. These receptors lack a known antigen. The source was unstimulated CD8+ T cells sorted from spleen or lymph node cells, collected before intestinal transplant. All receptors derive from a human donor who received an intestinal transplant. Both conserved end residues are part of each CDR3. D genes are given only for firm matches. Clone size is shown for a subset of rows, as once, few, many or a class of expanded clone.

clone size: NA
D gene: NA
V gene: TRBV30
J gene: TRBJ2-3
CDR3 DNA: TGTGCCTGGAGTGCTGGGACATCCTCTAGCACAGATACGCAGTATTTT
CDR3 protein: CAWSAGTSSSTDTQYF

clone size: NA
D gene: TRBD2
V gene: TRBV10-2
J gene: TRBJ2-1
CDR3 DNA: TGCGCCAGCAGGCTAGCGGGGGGCTCCTACAATGAGCAGTTCTTC
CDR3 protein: CASRLAGGSYNEQFF

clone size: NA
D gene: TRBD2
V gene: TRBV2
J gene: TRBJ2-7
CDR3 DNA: TGTGCCAGCAGTGAAAGCGGGGGGAGCTCCTACGAGCAGTACTTC
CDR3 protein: CASSESGGSSYEQYF

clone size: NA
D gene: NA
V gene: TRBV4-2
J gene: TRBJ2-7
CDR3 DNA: TGTGCCAGCAGCCAAGAGGGCAGGGTTGCATCCTACGAGCAGTACTTC
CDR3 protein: CASSQEGRVASYEQYF

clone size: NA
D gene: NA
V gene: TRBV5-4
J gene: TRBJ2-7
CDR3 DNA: TGTGCCAGCAGATTCGGGGGCGCCTCCGAGCAGTACTTC
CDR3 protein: CASRFGGASEQYF

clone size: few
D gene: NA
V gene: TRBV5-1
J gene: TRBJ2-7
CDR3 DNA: TGCGCCAGCAGCTTAAGTTACTCCTACGAGCAGTACTTC
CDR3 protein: CASSLSYSYEQYF

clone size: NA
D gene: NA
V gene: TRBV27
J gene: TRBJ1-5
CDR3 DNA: TGTGCCAGCTTACCGGCGGCAGGAAGCAATCAGCCCCAGCATTTT
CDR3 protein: CASLPAAGSNQPQHF

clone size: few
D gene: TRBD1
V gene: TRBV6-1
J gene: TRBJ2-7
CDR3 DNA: TGTGCCAGCAGTGAAGGACAGGGGGCATCCTACGAGCAGTACTTC
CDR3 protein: CASSEGQGASYEQYF

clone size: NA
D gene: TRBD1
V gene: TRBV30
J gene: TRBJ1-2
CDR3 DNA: TGTGCCTGGAGTCCACTGACAGGGGGCAACTATGGCTACACCTTC
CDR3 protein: CAWSPLTGGNYGYTF

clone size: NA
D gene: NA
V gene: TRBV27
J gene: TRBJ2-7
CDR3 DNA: TGTGCCAGCAGTTTAATGGGAGGAAGGTGGGGGCACTACGAGCAGTACTTC
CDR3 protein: CASSLMGGRWGHYEQYF

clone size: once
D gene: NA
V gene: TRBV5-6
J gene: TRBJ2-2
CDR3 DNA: TGTGCCAGCAGCTTGGCCCCAGGCTCCAACACCGGGGAGCTGTTTTTT
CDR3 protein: CASSLAPGSNTGELFF

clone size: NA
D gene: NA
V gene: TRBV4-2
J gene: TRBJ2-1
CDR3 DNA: TGTGCCAGCAGCCAAGATCGGGTCCCCGGGACTTTCTACAATGAGCAGTTCTTC
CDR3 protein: CASSQDRVPGTFYNEQFF

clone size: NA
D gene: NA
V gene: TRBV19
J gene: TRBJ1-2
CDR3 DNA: TGTGCCAGTAATATCGCTAACAATTACTATGGCTACACCTTC
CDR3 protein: CASNIANNYYGYTF

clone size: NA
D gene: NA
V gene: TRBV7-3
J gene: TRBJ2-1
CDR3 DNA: TGTGCCAGCAGCTTAAGTGGGGAAGGCAATGAGCAGTTCTTC
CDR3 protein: CASSLSGEGNEQFF

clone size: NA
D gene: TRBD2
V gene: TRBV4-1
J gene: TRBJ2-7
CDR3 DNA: TGCGCCAGCAGCCCTTGGCGGGGGGACTACTACGAGCAGTACTTC
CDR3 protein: CASSPWRGDYYEQYF

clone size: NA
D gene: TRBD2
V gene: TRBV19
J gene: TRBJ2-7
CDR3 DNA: TGTGCCAGTAGCATATTTCTAGCGGGAGGCGCCTACGAGCAGTACTTC
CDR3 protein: CASSIFLAGGAYEQYF

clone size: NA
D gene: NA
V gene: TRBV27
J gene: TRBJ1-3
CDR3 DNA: TGTGCCAGCAGTGTAAAGCAGGGGCCCGGAGGCTCTGGAAACACCATATATTTT
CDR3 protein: CASSVKQGPGGSGNTIYF

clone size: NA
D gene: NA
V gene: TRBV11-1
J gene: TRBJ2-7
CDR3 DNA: TGTGCCAGCAGCGGGGGACTGCAATCCTACGAGCAGTACTTC
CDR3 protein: CASSGGLQSYEQYF

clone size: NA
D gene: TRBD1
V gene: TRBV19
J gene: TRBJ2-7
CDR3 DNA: TGTGCCAGTAGTCGCCGGGACAGGAGGGCCTACGAGCAGTACTTC
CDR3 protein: CASSRRDRRAYEQYF

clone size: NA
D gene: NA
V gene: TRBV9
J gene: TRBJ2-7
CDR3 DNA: TGTGCCAGCAGCGGCGGGACCTACGAGCAGTACTTC
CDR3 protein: CASSGGTYEQYF

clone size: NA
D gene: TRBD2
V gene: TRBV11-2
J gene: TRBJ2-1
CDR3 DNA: TGTGCCAGCAGCGGGTGGACTAGCGGTAATTACAATGAGCAGTTCTTC
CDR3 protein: CASSGWTSGNYNEQFF

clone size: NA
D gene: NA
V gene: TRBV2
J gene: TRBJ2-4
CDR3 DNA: TGTGCCAGCAGTGAAGCGGGATGGAGAGACCCCAAAAACATTCAGTACTTC
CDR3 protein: CASSEAGWRDPKNIQYF

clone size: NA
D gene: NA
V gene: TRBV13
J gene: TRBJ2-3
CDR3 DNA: TGTGCCAGCAGCTGCGATCGGGGAAACACAGATACGCAGTATTTT
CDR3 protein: CASSCDRGNTDTQYF

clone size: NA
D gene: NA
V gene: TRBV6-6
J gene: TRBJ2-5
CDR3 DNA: TGTGCCAGCAGTCGGGCCGCAGCGGGTTACAAAGAGACCCAGTACTTC
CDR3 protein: CASSRAAAGYKETQYF

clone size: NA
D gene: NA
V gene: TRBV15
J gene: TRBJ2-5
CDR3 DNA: TGTGCCACCAGCGGGGCAGGCGGGAAAAAGAGGCAAAGCATGGAGACCCAGTACTTC
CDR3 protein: CATSGAGGKKRQSMETQYF

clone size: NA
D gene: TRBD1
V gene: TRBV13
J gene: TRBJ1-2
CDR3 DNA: TGTGCCAGCAGCCTTGGGACAGGCAATAACTATGGCTACACCTTC
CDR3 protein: CASSLGTGNNYGYTF

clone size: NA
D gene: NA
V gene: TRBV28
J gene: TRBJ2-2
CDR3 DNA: TGTGCCAGCAGTTTAGACCTGGGAGCTAACGCGAACACCGGGGAGCTGTTTTTT
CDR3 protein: CASSLDLGANANTGELFF

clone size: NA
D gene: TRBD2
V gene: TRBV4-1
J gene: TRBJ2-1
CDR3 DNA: TGCGCCAGCAGCCCCGGACTAGCGGGTAGCTCCTACAATGAGCAGTTCTTC
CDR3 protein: CASSPGLAGSSYNEQFF

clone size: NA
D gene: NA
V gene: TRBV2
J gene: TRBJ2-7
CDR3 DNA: TGTGCCAGCAGCTACACTAGCACCGAGCAGTACTTC
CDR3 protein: CASSYTSTEQYF

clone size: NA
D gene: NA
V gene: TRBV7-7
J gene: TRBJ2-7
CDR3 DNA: TGTGCCAGCAGCTCCGACAGCCAAAAGATTTCCTACGAGCAGTACTTC
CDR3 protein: CASSSDSQKISYEQYF

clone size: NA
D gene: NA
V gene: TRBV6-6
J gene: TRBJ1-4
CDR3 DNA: TGTGCCAGCAGTTACTCGATACAGAATGAAAAACTGTTTTTT
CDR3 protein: CASSYSIQNEKLFF

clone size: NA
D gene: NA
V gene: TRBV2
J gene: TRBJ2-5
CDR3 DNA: TGTGCCAGCAGTGACAGGAGGGAGACCCAGTACTTC
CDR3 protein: CASSDRRETQYF

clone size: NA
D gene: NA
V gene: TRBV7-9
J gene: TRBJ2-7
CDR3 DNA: TGTGCCAGCAGCGCCGGGCCAAGGGACGAGCAGTACTTC
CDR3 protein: CASSAGPRDEQYF

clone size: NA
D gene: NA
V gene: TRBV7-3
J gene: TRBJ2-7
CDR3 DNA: TGTGCCAGCAGCTCAGGGCCGGGCTACGAGCAGTACTTC
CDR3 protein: CASSSGPGYEQYF

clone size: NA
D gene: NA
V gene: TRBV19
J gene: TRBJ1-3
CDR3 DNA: TGTGCCAGTAGTATAAAACAAGGAGGGGTGAATATCGCTGGAAACACCATATATTTT
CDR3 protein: CASSIKQGGVNIAGNTIYF

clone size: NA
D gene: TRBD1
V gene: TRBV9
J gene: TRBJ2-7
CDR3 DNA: TGTGCCAGCAGCCCACAGGGGGGTGATGGCAGGGTAACGAGGGAGCAGTACTTC
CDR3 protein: CASSPQGGDGRVTREQYF